This TCR beta chain was identified in a study of blood T cells in healthy people across ages. Across the whole study: In model experiments, template switching was able to capture about one barcoded beta molecule for every two T cells that were present.

In this sample, this clonotype turned up once. Its matching antigen is unknown. Study results and limitations: Diversity estimated from one million T cells was considered an underestimate.

Germline values: CDR1 MNHNS, CDR2 SASEGT. This CDR3 comprises 12 residues. The V end was cut by 8 bases, the J end by 3 bases, with 9 bases between. A J-beta primer mix and a sample-barcoded 5' primer were used in a second PCR of about 7 to 12 cycles. TCRdb re-called the 5' RACE reads with MiXCR, one entry per CDR3 protein. The sample yields more than 750,000 distinct CDR3 sequences, 25% to 35% seen once. The sample was also linked to a second study, of T cells of mothers and their children. This second study notes: Each mother gave over 8.5 million TCR beta CDR3 reads; each child, about 2.8 million.

What was sequenced was blood. The chain carries TRBV6-1 and TRBJ2-3; D possibly corresponds to TRBD2 (5 bases). This receptor was obtained from a middle-aged woman in good health. The CDR3 region has the DNA TGTGCCAGCGCCCCGGGGACAGATACGCAGTATTTT. This encodes CASAPGTDTQYF.